A single sample is the source of the 27 T cell receptor beta chains below, sequenced in a study of blood T cell repertoires in COVID-19. Sequencing used immunoSEQ multiplex PCR; TCRdb keeps in-frame clones, though not all of them. The sample records 110,000 or so clones, 85% being singletons. The sequenced sample consisted of peripheral blood. These receptors all come from a human donor in a cohort sampled during active COVID-19.

The chain carries TRBV7-3 and TRBJ2-6; D gene ambiguous. CDR1 and CDR2 from the germline V gene are SGHTA and FQGTGA. CDR3 length: 13 amino acids. The ends were cut back, 6 bases at V and 0 bases at J, with 3 bases in the middle. Here the CDR3 reads CASRLSGANVLTF. DNA for the CDR3: TGTGCCAGCAGACTCTCTGGGGCCAACGTCCTGACTTTC. The entire variable domain, with the rest obtained from reference TRBV7-3 and TRBJ2-6, is as follows: GAGVSQTPSNKVTEKGKYVELRCDPISGHTALYWYRQSLGQGPEFLIYFQGTGAADDSGLPNDRFFAVRPEGSVSTLKIQRTERGDSAVYLCASRLSGANVLTFGAGSRLTVL.

Written as DNA, the CDR3 is TGTGCCAGCAGCCAACTGGTGTCCAGGACCGGGGAGCTGTTTTTT. Amino acid sequence: CASSQLVSRTGELFF. The gene calls are TRBV7-3 and TRBJ2-2; D is uncertain. CDR1 is SGHTA and CDR2 is FQGTGA in the germline V gene. CDR3 size: 15 residues. V was pared by 5 bases and J by 5 bases, with 15 bases between. The entire variable domain, with the rest obtained from reference TRBV7-3 and TRBJ2-2, is as follows: GAGVSQTPSNKVTEKGKYVELRCDPISGHTALYWYRQSLGQGPEFLIYFQGTGAADDSGLPNDRFFAVRPEGSVSTLKIQRTERGDSAVYLCASSQLVSRTGELFFGEGSRLTVL.

CDR3 DNA sequence: TGTGCCTCCAGGGTCTCCTATAATTCACCCCTCCACTTT. This codes for CASRVSYNSPLHF. The J gene is TRBJ1-6, the V gene TRBV6-5; TRBD1 is a possible D gene (5 bases). CDR1 and CDR2 (germline): MNHEY, SVGAGI. The CDR3 has 13 residues. V lost 11 bases to trimming and J lost 0 bases, with 8 bases between them.

The chain combines TRBV7-9 with TRBJ2-6; possibly TRBD2 for D (6 bases). The CDR3 sequence is 16 residues long. Germline V gene sequence: CDR1 SEHNR, CDR2 FQNEAQ (reference sequence). Trimming removed 4 bases at V and 0 bases at J, with 10 bases between. CDR3 amino acids: CASSYYGGSGANVLTF. The CDR3 coding sequence is TGTGCCAGCAGCTATTACGGGGGCTCTGGGGCCAACGTCCTGACTTTC.

This clone was observed once. The chain is built from TRBV28 and TRBJ1-2, with 9 nucleotides matching TRBD1. CDR3 size: 15 residues. Per the germline V gene, CDR1 is MDHEN and CDR2 is SYDVKM. Trimming removed 8 bases from V and 0 bases from J; junction bases left unmatched: 7. CDR3 sequence reads: CASSGTGIPNYGYTF. In nucleotides, the CDR3 is TGTGCCAGCTCGGGGACAGGGATCCCTAACTATGGCTACACCTTC.

The chain joins TRBV27 to TRBJ2-5, with 9 bases fitting TRBD2. CDR3 size: 16 residues. Germline-derived CDR1 and CDR2 are MNHEY and SMNVEV (reference sequence). The J segment lost 9 bases and the V segment lost 7 bases, leaving 18 bases of the junction unmatched. CDR3 nucleotides: TGTGCCAGCATTTCCAGACTAGCGGATCGACCCAGGGCCCAGTACTTC. This encodes CASISRLADRPRAQYF.

The chain couples TRBV24-1 to TRBJ2-3, with 7 bases aligning to TRBD1. This CDR3 comprises 16 residues. Germline CDR1 is KGHDR and CDR2 is SFDVKD. With 2 bases clipped from V and 0 bases from J, the junction kept 4 bases outside the gene matches. The CDR3 protein is CATSDSDRPSTDTQYF. The CDR3 nucleotides are TGTGCCACCAGTGATTCGGACAGGCCCAGCACAGATACGCAGTATTTT.

The chain links TRBV4-1 to TRBJ1-4; D is undetermined. The CDR3 contains 16 residues. Germline loops: CDR1 MGHRA, CDR2 YSYEKL. Between the trimmed V and J ends, which lost 1 base and 0 bases, there was a span of 9 bases. Here the CDR3 DNA reads TGCGCCAGCAGCCAAGTACAGCTTGCAACTAATGAAAAACTGTTTTTT. Its translation is CASSQVQLATNEKLFF.

This rearrangement joins TRBV9 to TRBJ1-6; a possible D gene is TRBD1 (5 bases). CDR1 and CDR2 from the germline V gene are SGDLS and YYNGEE. The CDR3 contains 15 residues. The germline V and J ends were trimmed by 0 bases and 9 bases, with 13 bases remaining between them. The CDR3 coding sequence is TGTGCCAGCAGCGTAGATCCCGGGGGGGGTTCACCCCTCCACTTT. Amino acids: CASSVDPGGGSPLHF.

The chain couples TRBV3-1 (or the pseudogene TRBV3-2) to TRBJ2-1; tentative D call: TRBD2 (6 bases). Germline-derived CDR1 and CDR2 are LGHDT and YNNKEL (reference sequence). The length of the CDR3 is 13 residues. Trimming removed 3 bases from V and 6 bases from J, with 9 bases in between. The DNA of the CDR3 is TGTGCCAGCAGCCATACTAGCACCAATGAGCAGTTCTTC. Its protein is CASSHTSTNEQFF.

The chain joins TRBV6-5 to TRBJ1-2, with D possibly TRBD1 on 6 matching bases. The CDR3 length is 15 residues. V was trimmed by 7 bases and J by 4 bases, leaving 19 bases between them. Germline V lookup: CDR1 MNHEY, CDR2 SVGAGI. The CDR3 DNA sequence: TGTGCCAGCACCCCCTCGACAGGCACCGTCTATGGCTACACCTTC. Protein product: CASTPSTGTVYGYTF.

This clone was picked up one time. The chain employs TRBV6-6 and TRBJ1-1, with no clear D. This CDR3 has 15 residues. The V and J ends lost 2 bases and 6 bases respectively, with 16 bases between them. Germline CDR1 is MNHNY and CDR2 is SVGAGI (reference sequence). CDR3 nucleotides: TGTGCCAGCAGTTACCGGGAGGGAGTGAGCTCTGAAGCTTTCTTT. It specifies CASSYREGVSSEAFF.

This clone was seen more than once but under ten times. The V call is TRBV7-9, the J call TRBJ2-7; perhaps TRBD2 as D (6 bases). The CDR3 consists of 14 residues. From germline, CDR1 is SEHNR and CDR2 FQNEAQ (reference sequence). V was shortened by 0 bases and J by 7 bases, with 13 bases between the two germline ends. The CDR3 here is CASSLAGSRGEQYF. The CDR3 DNA follows: TGTGCCAGCAGCTTAGCCGGGAGTCGAGGGGAGCAGTACTTC. Full variable domain (outside the CDR3, taken from reference TRBV7-9 and TRBJ2-7): DTGVSQNPRHKITKRGQNVTFRCDPISEHNRLYWYRQTLGQGPEFLTYFQNEAQLEKSRLLSDRFSAERPKGSFSTLEIQRTEQGDSAMYLCASSLAGSRGEQYFGPGTRLTVT.

This chain uses TRBV11-2 with TRBJ1-5; maybe TRBD1 (6 bases). The V gene lost 5 bases and the J gene lost 6 bases, with 14 bases spanning the gap. The CDR3 covers 14 residues. The germline V gene encodes CDR1 SGHAT and CDR2 FQNNGV. The CDR3 bases are TGTGCCAGCAGCGGTCCAGGGGCGGCTCAGCCCCAGCATTTT. Protein sequence: CASSGPGAAQPQHF.

This chain uses TRBV3-1 (or the pseudogene TRBV3-2) with TRBJ1-3; no clear D gene. In germline, CDR1 is LGHDT, CDR2 YNNKEL (reference sequence). This CDR3 is 13 amino acids long. V lost 7 bases and J 2 bases, leaving 9 bases between the germline ends. CDR3 nucleotides: TGTGCCAGCACCCGGACTGCTGGAAACACCATATATTTT. Its translation is CASTRTAGNTIYF.

The chain is built from TRBV28 and TRBJ2-3; no clear D gene. The CDR3 sequence is 15 residues long. The V gene's germline CDR1 is MDHEN and CDR2 SYDVKM. With 5 bases removed from V and 2 bases from J, the gap between germline ends came to 14 bases. This CDR3 reads CASSIPGRITDTQYF. The CDR3 DNA reads TGTGCCAGCAGTATCCCGGGTCGCATCACAGATACGCAGTATTTT.

The sample holds a few counts of this clone. The gene calls are TRBV28 and TRBJ1-3; 8 nucleotides agree with TRBD1. The CDR3 length is 12 residues. The V segment lost 7 bases and the J segment 7 bases; nucleotides outside the gene matches: 3. Looked up from germline, CDR1 is MDHEN and CDR2 is SYDVKM. The CDR3 nucleotides read TGTGCCAGCAACAACAGGGGGAACACCATATATTTT. This gives the protein CASNNRGNTIYF. Complete variable domain (other parts from reference TRBV28 and TRBJ1-3): DVKVTQSSRYLVKRTGEKVFLECVQDMDHENMFWYRQDPGLGLRLIYFSYDVKMKEKGDIPEGYSVSREKKERFSLILESASTNQTSMYLCASNNRGNTIYFGEGSWLTVV.

The chain carries TRBV14 and TRBJ1-1; D ambiguous. Trimming shortened V by 2 bases and J by 10 bases, and 11 bases separated the two germline ends. Per germline, CDR1 SGHDN and CDR2 FVKESK. CDR3 length: 12 amino acids. The CDR3 coding sequence is TGTGCCAGCAGCCAATTGTTTGTCGGAGCTTTCTTT. Translation: CASSQLFVGAFF.

This clone was detected once. The CDR3 DNA follows: TGTGCCAGCAGCTCGACTAGCAGGGGTGGCGAGCAGTACTTC. Its translation: CASSSTSRGGEQYF. V is TRBV7-2 and J is TRBJ2-7, with D maybe TRBD2 (7 bases). Germline V lookup: CDR1 SGHTA, CDR2 FQGNSA. V was cut by 4 bases and J by 6 bases, with 16 bases left in between. This CDR3 contains 14 residues.

This chain connects TRBV14 to TRBJ2-7; possibly TRBD1 for D (5 bases). Germline values: CDR1 SGHDN, CDR2 FVKESK. This CDR3 has 14 residues. V lost 1 base and J lost 4, with 11 bases in between. As DNA, the CDR3 is TGTGCCAGCAGCCAAGGCAGGGTTGTTTACGAGCAGTACTTC. It encodes CASSQGRVVYEQYF.

The chain links TRBV10-3 to TRBJ1-2, with D tentatively TRBD1 (5 bases). The V and J ends lost 3 bases and 3 bases respectively, with 17 bases between them. The germline gives CDR1 ENHRY, CDR2 SYGVKD. The CDR3 contains 16 residues. The chain's CDR3 is CAISDSGEGSHYGYTF. The CDR3, as DNA: TGTGCCATCAGTGACTCGGGGGAGGGATCCCACTATGGCTACACCTTC.

The chain couples TRBV5-1 to TRBJ1-2, with D unresolved. The germline V gene encodes CDR1 SGHRS and CDR2 YFSETQ. There are 13 residues in the CDR3. V was clipped by 0 bases and J by 6 bases, with 9 bases between them. CDR3 sequence (DNA): TGCGCCAGCAGCTTGGAAGCGGGCGATGGCTACACCTTC. Its translation: CASSLEAGDGYTF.

The gene calls are TRBV11-2 and TRBJ1-4, with D tentatively TRBD1 (6 bases). The CDR3 is made up of 13 amino acids. The germline CDR1 and CDR2 sequences are SGHAT and FQNNGV. V lost 6 bases, J lost 7 bases, and 12 bases lay in between. The CDR3 region has the DNA TGTGCCAGCAGATCGACAGGATTTGAAAAACTGTTTTTT. It specifies CASRSTGFEKLFF.

The chain uses TRBV5-1 and TRBJ2-2; D might be TRBD1 (5 bases). Germline-derived CDR1 and CDR2 are SGHRS and YFSETQ. The CDR3 is made up of 15 amino acids. Trimming removed 0 bases at V and 6 bases at J, with 12 bases between. This CDR3 is CASSLGGAYPGELFF. The CDR3 DNA reads as TGCGCCAGCAGCTTGGGGGGCGCGTACCCCGGGGAGCTGTTTTTT.

CDR3 DNA sequence: TGTGCCAGCAGCTCCCTTTCAGGGGGAGGAGGGACCCAGTACTTC. Translating it yields CASSSLSGGGGTQYF. J is TRBJ2-5 and V is TRBV7-2; tentative D call: TRBD1 (7 bases). V was cut by 4 bases and J by 7 bases, with 19 bases left in between. Germline CDR1 is SGHTA and CDR2 is FQGNSA. CDR3 size: 15 residues.

The CDR3 here is CASSQDRNQPQHF. CDR3 DNA: TGTGCCAGTAGTCAAGACAGGAATCAGCCCCAGCATTTT. V is TRBV19 and J is TRBJ1-5; D is perhaps TRBD1 (6 bases). Trimming pared 5 bases from V and 4 bases from J, leaving 9 bases between. The CDR3 is made up of 13 amino acids. CDR1 LNHDA and CDR2 SQIVND come from the germline V gene (reference sequence).

This clone was seen once. This sequence joins TRBV6-6 and TRBJ2-3; a possible D gene is TRBD2 (6 bases). With 5 bases removed from V and 0 bases from J, the gap between germline ends came to 24 bases. This CDR3 comprises 19 residues. CDR1 and CDR2 (germline): MNHNY, SVGAGI (reference sequence). The CDR3 DNA reads as TGTGCCAGCAGTCCCTTGCGGGGACCACTATTAGGAAGCACAGATACGCAGTATTTT. Its translation is CASSPLRGPLLGSTDTQYF.